This TCR beta chain came from a study of blood T cell repertoires in COVID-19. Across the whole study: The United States, Italy and Spain supplied acute and convalescent COVID-19 samples. In each case, the material was cDNA or gDNA derived from T cells, B-cell-depleted T cells, or PBMCs.

Trimming removed 2 bases at V and 0 bases at J, with 13 bases between. Germline CDR1 and CDR2: SEHNR and FQNEAQ (reference sequence). The CDR3 is made up of 17 amino acids. Enrollees, about 18 to 90 years old, lived in 20 to 25 US areas. Cohorts were based on clinical histories the participants reported. Produced via immunoSEQ multiplex PCR; TCRdb's table is partial and in-frame only. The data hold under 300,000 clones, with 75% to 95% observed a single time. The origin of this receptor is a young woman who had recovered from COVID-19. The sequenced sample was PBMCs or T cells enriched from blood (not recorded which). V usage is TRBV7-9 and J usage is TRBJ2-2; D is ambiguous. In DNA form, the CDR3 reads TGTGCCAGCAGCTTAACGGGTATCAAAGCGAACACCGGGGAGCTGTTTTTT. Protein product: CASSLTGIKANTGELFF.